The 16 T cell receptor beta chains below were found in one sample sequenced in a study of T cells after yellow fever vaccination. TCRdb fed the 5' RACE reads into MiXCR, producing one record per CDR3 protein. The sample consists of 400,000 to 650,000 distinct CDR3 sequences, 20% to 25% of them appearing once. Specimen: PBMCs, collected around 3 weeks after the first yellow fever vaccination. The origin of the receptors is a young man who received the YFV17D yellow fever vaccine.

V is TRBV7-2 and J is TRBJ1-2; D gene uncertain. Germline CDR1 and CDR2: SGHTA and FQGNSA. Trimming removed 0 bases from V and 8 bases from J, with 19 bases in between. The CDR3 has 16 amino acids. CDR3 sequence reads: CASSLAQAGRLRGYTF. As DNA, the CDR3 is TGTGCCAGCAGCTTAGCTCAGGCAGGTCGGTTAAGAGGCTACACCTTC.

The chain has TRBV3-1 and TRBJ2-5; 8 bases are a match to TRBD2. Trimming removed 4 bases from V and 6 bases from J; junction bases left unmatched: 10. This CDR3 contains 15 residues. Germline V CDR1 and CDR2: LGHDT, YNNKEL (reference sequence). CDR3 coding DNA: TGTGCCAGCAGCCTCCAACGGGGGGGGCCTAAGACCCAGTACTTC. Translating it yields CASSLQRGGPKTQYF.

This clonotype has only a few counts. The chain uses TRBV20-1 and TRBJ2-7, with TRBD1 identical over 8 bases. Per germline, CDR1 DFQATT and CDR2 SNEGSKA (reference sequence). Unmatched junction bases numbered 4, after V lost 5 bases and J lost 7 bases. This CDR3 region has 11 residues. The CDR3 sequence: CSAQDRVEQYF. The CDR3 DNA is TGCAGTGCTCAGGACAGGGTTGAGCAGTACTTC.

This clonotype was detected ten times or more. Germline and junction disagree at one end, which may indicate a read error. The chain has TRBV18 and TRBJ2-3; tentative D call: TRBD2 (5 bases). The CDR3 runs to 12 residues. Germline lookup yields CDR1 KGHSH and CDR2 LQKENI. Here the CDR3 reads CASSRGTDTQYF. DNA of the CDR3: TGCGCCAGCAGCCGGGGTACAGATACGCAGTATTTT.

This clonotype was seen a few times. CDR3 sequence: CSARMVTDSYEQYV. The CDR3 coding sequence is TGCAGTGCTAGAATGGTGACGGACTCCTACGAGCAGTACGTC. This chain uses TRBV20-1 with TRBJ2-7; no clear D. CDR1 DFQATT and CDR2 SNEGSKA come from the germline V gene (reference sequence). The CDR3 covers 14 residues. Trimming pared 2 bases from V and 0 bases from J, leaving 11 bases between.

The DNA for the CDR3 is TGTGCCAGCAGCTTAGCGAAAGTCTCCTGGGACGAAAAACTGTTTTTT. Translation: CASSLAKVSWDEKLFF. V is TRBV7-9 and J is TRBJ1-4, with a weak D call TRBD1 (5 bases). This CDR3 comprises 16 residues. Per the germline V gene, CDR1 is SEHNR and CDR2 is FQNEAQ (reference sequence). V shed 0 bases and J shed 8 bases, with 16 bases lying between them.

The rearrangement uses TRBV9 and TRBJ2-5; D is ambiguous. V was trimmed by 3 bases and J by 7 bases, leaving 16 bases between them. This CDR3 has 14 residues. The germline V gene encodes CDR1 SGDLS and CDR2 YYNGEE. This CDR3 reads CASSGRTARGTQYF. The CDR3, as DNA: TGTGCCAGCAGCGGCCGGACGGCTAGAGGGACCCAGTACTTC.

The sample holds a few counts of this clonotype. This chain joins TRBV6-2 or TRBV6-3 and TRBJ2-7; the D gene could be TRBD1 or TRBD2 (5 bases each). The CDR3 contains 10 residues. Trimming removed 6 bases from V and 12 bases from J, with 12 bases in between. Germline CDR1 reads MNHEY; CDR2 reads SVGEGT. This chain's CDR3 is CASRGVSLYV. CDR3 in DNA: TGTGCCAGCAGGGGGGTGAGTTTGTACGTC.

At least ten counts were recorded for this clonotype. This chain links TRBV11-2 with TRBJ2-3; 10 bases align to TRBD1. The CDR3 is made up of 15 amino acids. CDR1 and CDR2 from the germline V gene are SGHAT and FQNNGV. J gave up 4 bases and V 7 bases, and 8 bases lay outside the gene matches. CDR3 loop: CASTTGTGVSDTQYF. The CDR3 nucleotides are TGTGCCAGCACCACCGGGACAGGGGTTTCAGATACGCAGTATTTT.

This clonotype was found once. This chain uses TRBV20-1 with TRBJ1-5; 8 nucleotides align to TRBD1. From germline, CDR1 is DFQATT and CDR2 SNEGSKA (reference sequence). Germline trimming cut 4 bases from V and 4 bases from J; bases unmatched to any gene: 9. The CDR3 totals 15 residues. CDR3 region: CSANNLGQGNQPQHF. In nucleotides, the CDR3 is TGCAGTGCTAACAACCTAGGACAGGGAAATCAGCCCCAGCATTTT.

This clonotype came up once. The chain's CDR3 is CASSQIEGLSGTDTQYF. The CDR3 DNA reads as TGCGCCAGCAGTCAAATCGAGGGACTATCCGGCACAGATACGCAGTATTTT. This chain joins TRBV23-1 and TRBJ2-3; 7 positions match TRBD2. TRBV23-1 is recorded as an ORF, its role being uncertain. Unmatched junction bases numbered 9, after V lost 2 bases and J lost 1 base. The CDR3 runs to 17 residues.

This clonotype has a handful of counts. The V call is TRBV2, the J call TRBJ2-1; TRBD1 matches 9 bases. Germline CDR1 is SNHLY and CDR2 is FYNNEI. V shed 8 bases, J shed 6 bases, and the junction held 8 bases outside the gene matches. CDR3 length: 14 residues. CDR3 DNA sequence: TGTGCCAGCCGAGGGACAGGGAAGGGCAATGAGCAGTTCTTC. It translates to CASRGTGKGNEQFF.

There are a few counts of this clonotype. The chain joins TRBV7-8 to TRBJ1-5, with a possible D match to TRBD1 (5 bases). CDR1 SGHVS and CDR2 FQNEAQ come from the germline V gene. The length of the CDR3 is 16 residues. Trimming removed 5 bases at V and 1 base at J, with 15 bases between. The CDR3 DNA sequence: TGTGCCAGCAGCGACAAACGGGGCTCGAGCAATCAGCCCCAGCATTTT. Translating it yields CASSDKRGSSNQPQHF.

This clonotype was found a few times. This chain joins TRBV12-3 or TRBV12-4 and TRBJ2-2; no definite D call. The CDR3 contains 14 residues. V dropped 3 bases and J dropped 2 bases, with 7 bases sitting between them. This chain's CDR3 is CASSFFRNTGELFF. The CDR3 region has the DNA TGTGCCAGCAGTTTCTTTCGTAACACCGGGGAGCTGTTTTTT.

This clonotype was found a few times. The V gene is TRBV25-1, the J gene TRBJ1-5; D not resolved. Germline V gene sequence: CDR1 MGHDK, CDR2 SYGVNS. This CDR3 region has 16 residues. The V end was cut by 2 bases, the J end by 2 bases, with 13 bases between. Written as DNA, the CDR3 is TGTGCCAGCAGTGAACATGGAGGTTCGGGCAATCAGCCCCAGCATTTT. This sequence encodes CASSEHGGSGNQPQHF.

The chain is built from TRBV14 and TRBJ1-3; tentatively, D is TRBD1 (5 bases). V dropped 1 base and J dropped 2 bases, with 9 bases sitting between them. The CDR3 spans 15 residues. The germline CDR1 and CDR2 sequences are SGHDN and FVKESK. In nucleotides, the CDR3 is TGTGCCAGCAGCCAAGTTGGGGGGACTGGAAACACCATATATTTT. Amino acid sequence: CASSQVGGTGNTIYF.